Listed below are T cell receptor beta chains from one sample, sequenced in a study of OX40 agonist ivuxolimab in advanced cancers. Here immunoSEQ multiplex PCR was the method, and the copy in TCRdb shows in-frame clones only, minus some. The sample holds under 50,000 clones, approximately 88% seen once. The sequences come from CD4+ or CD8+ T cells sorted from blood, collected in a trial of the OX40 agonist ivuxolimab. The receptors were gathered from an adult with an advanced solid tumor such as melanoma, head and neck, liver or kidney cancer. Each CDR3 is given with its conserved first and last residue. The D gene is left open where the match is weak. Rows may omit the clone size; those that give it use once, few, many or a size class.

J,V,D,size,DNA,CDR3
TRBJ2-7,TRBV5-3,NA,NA,TGTGCCAGAAGGCCCCCCGGTAGCTCCTACGAGCAGTACTTC,CARRPPGSSYEQYF
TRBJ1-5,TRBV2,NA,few,TGTGCCAGCAGTTCCGAGGGGCCCCAGCATTTT,CASSSEGPQHF
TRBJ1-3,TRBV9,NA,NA,TGTGCCAGCAGCGTCAGGGGCCTCTCTGGAAACACCATATATTTT,CASSVRGLSGNTIYF
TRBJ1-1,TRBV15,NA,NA,TGTGCCACCAGCCCCCAGCTGGGGGTGAACACTGAAGCTTTCTTT,CATSPQLGVNTEAFF
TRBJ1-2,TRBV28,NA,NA,TGTGCCAGCGGATCACCGGGACCGCCCTATGGCTACACCTTC,CASGSPGPPYGYTF
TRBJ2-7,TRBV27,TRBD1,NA,TGTGCCAGCAGTTTAACCCCCGCAGGGGGCGCCGAGCAGTACTTC,CASSLTPAGGAEQYF
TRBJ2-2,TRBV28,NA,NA,TGTGCCAGCAGTTTCTACACCGGGGAGCTGTTTTTT,CASSFYTGELFF
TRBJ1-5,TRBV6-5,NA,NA,TGTGCCAGCTCCGACGACGGAGGGAACAATCAGCCCCAGCATTTT,CASSDDGGNNQPQHF
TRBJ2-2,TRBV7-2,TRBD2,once,TGTGCCAGCAGCTTATTTCTAGCGGGGGCTGGGGAGCTGTTTTTT,CASSLFLAGAGELFF
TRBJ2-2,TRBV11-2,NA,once,TGTGCCAGCAGCAAGCGGACTGAGTTTTCGGTCCGGTCCACCGGGGAGCTGTTTTTT,CASSKRTEFSVRSTGELFF
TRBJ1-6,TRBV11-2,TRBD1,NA,TGTGCCAGCAGCCCCCTGACAGGGGGCGCATCACCCCTCCACTTT,CASSPLTGGASPLHF
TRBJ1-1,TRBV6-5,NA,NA,TGTGCCAGTAGTCCCATAGGGACCGCGAGCACTGAAGCTTTCTTT,CASSPIGTASTEAFF
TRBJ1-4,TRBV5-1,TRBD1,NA,TGCGCCAGCAGCCCCGACAGGACAGGAAGGGGGAACGCAACTAATGAAAAACTGTTTTTT,CASSPDRTGRGNATNEKLFF
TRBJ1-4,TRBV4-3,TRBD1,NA,TGCGCCAGCAGCCAAGAATCAGGGGGGGATGAAAAACTGTTTTTT,CASSQESGGDEKLFF
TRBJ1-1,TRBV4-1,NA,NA,TGCGCCAGCAGCCACAGTGGGGTCGGAAACACTGAAGCTTTCTTT,CASSHSGVGNTEAFF
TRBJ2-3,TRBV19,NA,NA,TGTGCCAGTAGTATAGCTACTTCTAGCACAGATACGCAGTATTTT,CASSIATSSTDTQYF
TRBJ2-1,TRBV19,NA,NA,TGTGCCAGCGCCCGATACCCCAGGGGCATAGGGCAGTTCTTC,CASARYPRGIGQFF
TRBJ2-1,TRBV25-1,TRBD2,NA,TGTGCCAGCGGGCCTTCGGGGGGGCAGTTCTTC,CASGPSGGQFF
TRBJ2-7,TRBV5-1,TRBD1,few,TGCGCCAGCAGCTGGACCCCCCGGGACAGCGTCGTTTACGAGCAGTACTTC,CASSWTPRDSVVYEQYF
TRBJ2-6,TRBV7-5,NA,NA,TGTGCCAGAAGCCCGGCCCGACAGGTCTCAAGCTCTGGGGCCAACGTCCTGACTTTC,CARSPARQVSSSGANVLTF
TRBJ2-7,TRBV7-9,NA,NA,TGTGCCAGCAGCTCCCGTTCATCGCACGAGCAGTACTTC,CASSSRSSHEQYF
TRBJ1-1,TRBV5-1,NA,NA,TGCGCCAGCAGCATGACGGGACCGAACACTGAAGCTTTCTTT,CASSMTGPNTEAFF
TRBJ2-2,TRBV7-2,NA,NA,TGTGCCAGCAGCTTTTACGGACAGTCGATCCGGGAGCTGTTTTTT,CASSFYGQSIRELFF
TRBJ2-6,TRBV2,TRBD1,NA,TGTGCCAGCCACAGGGGCTCTGGGGCCAACGTCCTGACTTTC,CASHRGSGANVLTF
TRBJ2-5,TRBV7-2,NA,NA,TGTGCCAGCAACTTAGCCCTTGGGTCCTCGGGGACCCAGTACTTC,CASNLALGSSGTQYF
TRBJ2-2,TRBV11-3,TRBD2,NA,TGTGCCAGCAGCCACCAGCGGGGTGGCACCGGGGAGCTGTTTTTT,CASSHQRGGTGELFF